The 32 T cell receptor beta chains listed next were all sequenced from one sample in a study of blood T cell repertoires in COVID-19. Assay used: immunoSEQ multiplex PCR; TCRdb lists only in-frame clones, some missing. The repertoire consists of some 120,000 clones, with 87% occurring once and the leading ten covering roughly 2.2%. The material sequenced was peripheral blood. All receptors derive from a woman in her 50s with acute or convalescent COVID-19.

About this clone itself: Germline is not matched at one junction end, which may reflect a read error. This chain connects TRBV6-5 to TRBJ1-2; D not certain. From germline, CDR1 is MNHEY and CDR2 SVGAGI. CDR3 length: 12 residues. CDR3 region: CASSYSNLGLTF. In nucleotides, the CDR3 is TGTGCCAGCAGTTACTCGAATTTGGGCTTAACGTTC.

The rearrangement links TRBV18 to TRBJ2-1, with 9 bases matching TRBD2. J lost 4 bases, V lost 2 bases, and 9 bases had no gene match. The CDR3 is 17 amino acids. Germline-derived CDR1 and CDR2 are KGHSH and LQKENI. This CDR3 reads CASSPRGLAGSYNEQFF. CDR3 coding DNA: TGTGCCAGCTCACCAAGAGGGCTAGCGGGGTCTTACAATGAGCAGTTCTTC. Supplemented by reference TRBV18 and TRBJ2-1, the full variable domain reads NAGVMQNPRHLVRRRGQEARLRCSPMKGHSHVYWYRQLPEEGLKFMVYLQKENIIDESGMPKERFSAEFPKEGPSILRIQQVVRGDSAAYFCASSPRGLAGSYNEQFFGPGTRLTVL.

The J gene is TRBJ1-5, the V gene TRBV7-8; 7 bases match TRBD1. Unmatched junction bases numbered 4, after V lost 6 bases and J lost 2 bases. This CDR3 contains 14 residues. Per the germline V gene, CDR1 is SGHVS and CDR2 is FQNEAQ. The CDR3 bases are TGTGCCAGCAGATCCGGGACAGGCAATCAGCCCCAGCATTTT. It yields the protein CASRSGTGNQPQHF.

V is TRBV30 and J is TRBJ1-5; a weak D match, TRBD1 (5 bases). This CDR3 is built from 13 residues. Deletions cut 1 base from V and 6 bases from J, with 10 bases between. Germline V gives CDR1 GTSNPN, CDR2 SVGIG (reference sequence). CDR3 nucleotide sequence: TGTGCCTGGAGTGCTGGGGCAGGTCAGCCCCAGCATTTT. Translated: CAWSAGAGQPQHF.

J is TRBJ2-2 and V is TRBV19, with 10 bases that match TRBD2. The CDR3 is 18 residues long. Germline trimming cut 3 bases from V and 1 base from J; bases unmatched to any gene: 8. Germline-derived CDR1 and CDR2 are LNHDA and SQIVND (reference sequence). The CDR3 region has the DNA TGTGCCAGTAGTATTGTAAGGTCTAGCGGGGGGAACACCGGGGAGCTGTTTTTT. Translation: CASSIVRSSGGNTGELFF.

The chain combines TRBV6-1 with TRBJ1-1, with D maybe TRBD1 (5 bases). Germline-derived CDR1 and CDR2 are MNHNS and SASEGT. V was cut by 2 bases and J by 0 bases, with 10 bases left in between. The CDR3 has 15 amino acids. This CDR3 reads CASSEFPGVNTEAFF. CDR3 DNA sequence: TGTGCCAGCAGTGAATTCCCGGGGGTGAACACTGAAGCTTTCTTT.

This chain uses TRBV25-1 with TRBJ1-4, with 8 positions matching TRBD1. Germline trimming cut 6 bases from V and 7 bases from J; bases unmatched to any gene: 7. Germline loops: CDR1 MGHDK, CDR2 SYGVNS. The length of the CDR3 is 14 residues. CDR3: CASRFQGAGEKLFF. The CDR3 nucleotides read TGTGCCAGCAGGTTTCAGGGGGCAGGTGAAAAACTGTTTTTT.

The chain recombines TRBV13 with TRBJ2-7; weak D call: TRBD2 (6 bases). Per the germline V gene, CDR1 is PRHDT and CDR2 is FYEKMQ (reference sequence). V was shortened by 1 base and J by 4 bases, with 17 bases between the two germline ends. The CDR3 is made up of 16 amino acids. The CDR3 DNA sequence: TGTGCCAGCAGCTTAGTCCATAGCGGTGTGGTTTACGAGCAGTACTTC. Amino acids: CASSLVHSGVVYEQYF.

The chain has TRBV5-1 and TRBJ1-2; TRBD1 is a possible D gene (5 bases). This CDR3 has 15 residues. V gave up 4 bases and J gave up 4 bases, with 17 bases separating them. Germline lookup yields CDR1 SGHRS and CDR2 YFSETQ. The CDR3 sequence is CASSPFHQQGYGYTF. The DNA for the CDR3 is TGCGCCAGCAGCCCTTTCCACCAGCAGGGCTATGGCTACACCTTC.

The chain joins TRBV7-2 to TRBJ1-1; tentative D call: TRBD1 (6 bases). This CDR3 has 15 residues. CDR1 is SGHTA, CDR2 FQGNSA, per germline. Trimming removed 3 bases at V and 0 bases at J, with 11 bases between. CDR3 DNA: TGTGCCAGCAGCTTCTCCAGGGGCATGAACACTGAAGCTTTCTTT. Its protein is CASSFSRGMNTEAFF.

The chain's CDR3 is CAWSVWGHVLDYGYTF. For the CDR3, the DNA is TGTGCCTGGAGTGTGTGGGGACACGTGCTCGACTATGGCTACACCTTC. This chain links TRBV30 with TRBJ1-2, with D possibly TRBD1 on 6 matching bases. The germline V gene has CDR1 GTSNPN and CDR2 SVGIG (reference sequence). V was trimmed by 0 bases and J by 3 bases, leaving 17 bases between them. The length of the CDR3 is 16 residues.

CDR3 DNA: TGTGCCAGCAGCGGCGGGGCCCGTCAAGAGACCCAGTACTTC. Its protein product is CASSGGARQETQYF. The chain employs TRBV6-2 or TRBV6-3 and TRBJ2-5; TRBD2 might be the D (6 bases). Germline CDR1 and CDR2: MNHEY and SVGEGT. The CDR3 runs to 14 residues. With 6 bases removed from V and 2 bases from J, the gap between germline ends came to 13 bases.

The chain is built from TRBV28 and TRBJ2-7; 9 bases agree with TRBD1. The J segment lost 3 bases and the V segment lost 6 bases, leaving 6 bases of the junction unmatched. Germline V gives CDR1 MDHEN, CDR2 SYDVKM. The CDR3 consists of 14 residues. Written as DNA, the CDR3 is TGTGCCAGCAGGTGGGACAGGGAGAACTACGAGCAGTACTTC. It translates to CASRWDRENYEQYF.

J is TRBJ2-1 and V is TRBV5-1, with D perhaps matching TRBD1 (6 bases). V gave up 6 bases and J gave up 2 bases, with 15 bases separating them. Germline lookup yields CDR1 SGHRS and CDR2 YFSETQ. The CDR3 covers 15 residues. The CDR3 protein is CASTLGGGPYNEQFF. In nucleotides, the CDR3 is TGCGCCAGCACCTTAGGGGGTGGCCCCTACAATGAGCAGTTCTTC.

The V gene is TRBV19, the J gene TRBJ2-3, with 7 bases matching TRBD2. Germline V gene data show CDR1 as LNHDA and CDR2 as SQIVND (reference sequence). The CDR3 covers 13 residues. V lost 7 bases and J lost 2; bases outside the gene matches: 3. The CDR3 is CASNSGYTDTQYF. CDR3 nucleotides: TGTGCCAGTAATAGCGGGTACACAGATACGCAGTATTTT.

Here the CDR3 DNA reads TGTGCCAGCTCACGGGACAGCTCTGGGGCCAACGTCCTGACTTTC. Protein sequence: CASSRDSSGANVLTF. The J gene is TRBJ2-6, the V gene TRBV18, with 7 bases lining up with TRBD1. V lost 4 bases, J lost 0 bases, and 0 bases stayed unmatched. Germline-derived CDR1 and CDR2 are KGHSH and LQKENI. The CDR3 is made up of 15 amino acids.

The chain is built from TRBV6-2 or TRBV6-3 and TRBJ2-1; 12 bases are a match to TRBD2. Trimming cost V 3 bases and J 9 bases; bases outside gene matches: 3. The CDR3 is 14 amino acids. Germline-derived CDR1 and CDR2 are MNHEY and SVGEGT. The CDR3: CASSYRLAGAEQFF. In nucleotides, the CDR3 is TGTGCCAGCAGTTATAGACTAGCGGGAGCTGAGCAGTTCTTC.

The genes are TRBV19 and TRBJ1-1; D not resolved. Germline V gene data show CDR1 as LNHDA and CDR2 as SQIVND (reference sequence). Trimming removed 5 bases from V and 1 base from J, with 14 bases in between. The CDR3 runs 15 residues. In DNA, the CDR3 is TGTGCCAGTAGTTCAGACGACCGAGGGAACACTGAAGCTTTCTTT. The encoded protein is CASSSDDRGNTEAFF.

This rearrangement joins TRBV24-1 to TRBJ1-2; tentatively, D is TRBD1 (6 bases). This CDR3 contains 12 residues. From germline, CDR1 is KGHDR and CDR2 SFDVKD. V dropped 7 bases and J dropped 8 bases, with 13 bases sitting between them. CDR3 coding DNA: TGTGCCACCAGAGGGACGGGGGGCGGCTACACCTTC. Translation gives CATRGTGGGYTF.

The chain is built from TRBV25-1 and TRBJ2-7; 7 positions agree with TRBD2. After removal of 8 bases from V and 2 bases from J, the junction contained 9 bases not matched to a gene. Germline CDR1 and CDR2: MGHDK and SYGVNS. The length of the CDR3 is 14 residues. The CDR3 reads CASEEPSGTYEQYF. CDR3 in DNA: TGTGCCAGCGAGGAACCTAGCGGCACCTACGAGCAGTACTTC.

This sequence joins TRBV4-3 and TRBJ1-6; D unclear. Germline-derived CDR1 and CDR2 are LGHNA and YSLEER. CDR3 length: 15 amino acids. V was shortened by 2 bases and J by 7 bases, with 12 bases between the two germline ends. CDR3: CASSQLWSTNSPLHF. The CDR3 DNA sequence: TGCGCCAGCAGCCAACTGTGGTCTACCAATTCACCCCTCCACTTT.

This chain uses TRBV9 with TRBJ1-1, with D possibly TRBD1 on 6 matching bases. Germline CDR1 SGDLS, CDR2 YYNGEE. V shed 4 bases and J shed 4 bases, with 17 bases lying between them. CDR3 length equals 15 residues. The CDR3 DNA sequence: TGTGCCAGCAGCCCCCGGGGGGGCGCGGGCACTGAAGCTTTCTTT. It yields the protein CASSPRGGAGTEAFF.

The J gene is TRBJ1-2, the V gene TRBV5-6; D not resolved. CDR1 is SGHDT and CDR2 is YYEEEE in the germline V gene. The length of the CDR3 is 10 residues. V shed 4 bases and J shed 7 bases, with 5 bases lying between them. The CDR3 DNA is TGTGCCAGCAGCGGCCTTGGCTACACCTTC. Encoded protein: CASSGLGYTF.

The genes are TRBV5-1 and TRBJ2-7; the D gene is possibly TRBD2 (5 bases). Germline V lookup: CDR1 SGHRS, CDR2 YFSETQ. V was trimmed by 2 bases and J by 2 bases, leaving 8 bases between them. This CDR3 region has 13 residues. The CDR3, as DNA: TGCGCCAGCAGCTTTGGGAGAACCTACGAGCAGTACTTC. This translates into CASSFGRTYEQYF. Using reference TRBV5-1 and TRBJ2-7 for the parts outside the CDR3, the full variable domain is KAGVTQTPRYLIKTRGQQVTLSCSPISGHRSVSWYQQTPGQGLQFLFEYFSETQRNKGNFPGRFSGRQFSNSRSEMNVSTLELGDSALYLCASSFGRTYEQYFGPGTRLTVT.

The rearrangement joins TRBV7-2 to TRBJ1-1, with TRBD1 identical over 7 bases. V lost 2 bases, J lost 1 base, and 13 bases stayed unmatched. CDR1 is SGHTA and CDR2 is FQGNSA in the germline V gene. This CDR3 spans 18 amino acids. CDR3 sequence (DNA): TGTGCCAGCAGCTTAATTAGGACAGGCTCGTCGGGGAACACTGAAGCTTTCTTT. Its protein product is CASSLIRTGSSGNTEAFF.

The chain uses TRBV6-5 and TRBJ1-2; 10 bases are a match to TRBD1. The V segment lost 2 bases and the J segment 7 bases; nucleotides outside the gene matches: 7. CDR3 length: 15 amino acids. Germline CDR1 reads MNHEY; CDR2 reads SVGAGI. The CDR3: CASSYTGTGEVGYTF. The CDR3 DNA follows: TGTGCCAGCAGTTACACCGGGACAGGGGAGGTTGGCTACACCTTC.

The chain recombines TRBV5-1 with TRBJ2-2, with 13 bases fitting TRBD2. The CDR3 is 17 residues long. With V trimmed by 4 bases and J by 1 base, 4 bases remained unmatched. The germline V gene has CDR1 SGHRS and CDR2 YFSETQ. The CDR3 bases are TGCGCCAGCAGCCTCGGGACTAGCGGGGAGAACACCGGGGAGCTGTTTTTT. Encoded protein: CASSLGTSGENTGELFF. Full variable domain (outside the CDR3, taken from reference TRBV5-1 and TRBJ2-2): KAGVTQTPRYLIKTRGQQVTLSCSPISGHRSVSWYQQTPGQGLQFLFEYFSETQRNKGNFPGRFSGRQFSNSRSEMNVSTLELGDSALYLCASSLGTSGENTGELFFGEGSRLTVL.

The rearrangement joins TRBV6-2 or TRBV6-3 to TRBJ2-2; D perhaps matches TRBD1 (7 bases). Germline V gene lookup returns CDR1 MNHEY and CDR2 SVGEGT. Between the trimmed V and J ends, which lost 5 bases and 3 bases, there was a span of 16 bases. The CDR3 length is 16 residues. The CDR3 spells CASSAPGGGYTGELFF. CDR3 bases: TGTGCCAGCAGTGCTCCCGGAGGGGGCTACACCGGGGAGCTGTTTTTT.

The chain recombines TRBV2 with TRBJ2-1; 9 bases align to TRBD2. V gave up 4 bases and J gave up 5 bases; unmatched junction bases: 15. Germline V gene lookup returns CDR1 SNHLY and CDR2 FYNNEI. CDR3 length equals 18 residues. The CDR3 spells CASSVGVGSGGHHNEQFF. In DNA form, the CDR3 reads TGTGCCAGCAGTGTTGGGGTAGGGAGCGGGGGGCACCACAATGAGCAGTTCTTC.

This rearrangement joins TRBV10-3 to TRBJ2-7; D is unresolved. The CDR3 is made up of 11 amino acids. The V and J ends lost 5 bases and 3 bases respectively, with 5 bases between them. Germline CDR1 and CDR2: ENHRY and SYGVKD. The CDR3 DNA reads TGTGCCATCAGTCCGGGCTACGAGCAGTACTTC. This codes for CAISPGYEQYF.

V and J are TRBV18 and TRBJ2-7; TRBD2 matches 7 bases. The CDR3 is 17 residues long. Germline V gene sequence: CDR1 KGHSH, CDR2 LQKENI. With 2 bases clipped from V and 2 bases from J, the junction kept 12 bases outside the gene matches. The DNA of the CDR3 is TGTGCCAGCTCACCAACAGAGCCGGGACTACACCCCTACGAGCAGTACTTC. This translates into CASSPTEPGLHPYEQYF.

This sequence joins TRBV30 and TRBJ1-1, with D maybe TRBD1 (6 bases). Trimming left V 4 bases short and J 1 base short, with 16 bases between. The germline V gene encodes CDR1 GTSNPN and CDR2 SVGIG (reference sequence). CDR3 length: 15 amino acids. The CDR3 here is CAWKVQGFGNTEAFF. CDR3 DNA: TGTGCCTGGAAAGTTCAGGGGTTTGGGAACACTGAAGCTTTCTTT. The whole variable domain, remainder taken from reference TRBV30 and TRBJ1-1, is SQTIHQWPATLVQPVGSPLSLECTVEGTSNPNLYWYRQAAGRGLQLLFYSVGIGQISSEVPQNLSASRPQDRQFILSSKKLLLSDSGFYLCAWKVQGFGNTEAFFGQGTRLTVV.